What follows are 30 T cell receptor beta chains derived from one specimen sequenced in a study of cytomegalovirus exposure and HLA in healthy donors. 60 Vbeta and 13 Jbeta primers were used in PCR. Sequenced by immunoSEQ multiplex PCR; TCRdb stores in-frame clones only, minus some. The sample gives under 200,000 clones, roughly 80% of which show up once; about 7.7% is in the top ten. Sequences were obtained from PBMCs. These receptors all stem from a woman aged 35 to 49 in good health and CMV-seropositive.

Written as DNA, the CDR3 is TGTGCCAGCAGTGAAATGGTTCAGTCGGGTAGGGAGCAGTTCTTC. This sequence encodes CASSEMVQSGREQFF. This sequence joins TRBV2 and TRBJ2-1; D is uncertain. Trimming cost V 2 bases and J 10 bases, with 18 bases left between them. CDR3 length: 15 residues. Germline CDR1 SNHLY, CDR2 FYNNEI.

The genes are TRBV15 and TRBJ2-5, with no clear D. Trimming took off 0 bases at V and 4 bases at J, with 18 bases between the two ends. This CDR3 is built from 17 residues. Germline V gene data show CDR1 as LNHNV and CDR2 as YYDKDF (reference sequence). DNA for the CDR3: TGTGCCACCAGCAGAGAACCCCCCCGGTCACCTAGAGAGACCCAGTACTTC. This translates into CATSREPPRSPRETQYF.

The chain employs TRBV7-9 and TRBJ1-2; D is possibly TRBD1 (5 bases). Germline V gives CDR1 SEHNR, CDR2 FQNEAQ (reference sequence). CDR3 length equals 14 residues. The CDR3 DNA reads TGTGTGGAGGGGCGCCGAGATGCGAACTATGGCTACACCTTC. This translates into CVEGRRDANYGYTF.

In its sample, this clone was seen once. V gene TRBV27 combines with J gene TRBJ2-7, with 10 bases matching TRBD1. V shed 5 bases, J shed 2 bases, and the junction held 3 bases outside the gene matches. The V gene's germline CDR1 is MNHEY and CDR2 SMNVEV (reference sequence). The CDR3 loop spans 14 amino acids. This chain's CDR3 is CASSDRGLPYEQYF. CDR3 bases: TGTGCCAGCAGTGACAGGGGGCTCCCCTACGAGCAGTACTTC.

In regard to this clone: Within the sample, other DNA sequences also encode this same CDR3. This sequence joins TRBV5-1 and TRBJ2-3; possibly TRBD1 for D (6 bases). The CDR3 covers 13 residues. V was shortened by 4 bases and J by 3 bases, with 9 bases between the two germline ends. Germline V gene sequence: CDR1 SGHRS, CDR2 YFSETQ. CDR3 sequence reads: CASSVTGTDTQYF. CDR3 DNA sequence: TGCGCCAGCAGCGTTACAGGGACAGATACGCAGTATTTT.

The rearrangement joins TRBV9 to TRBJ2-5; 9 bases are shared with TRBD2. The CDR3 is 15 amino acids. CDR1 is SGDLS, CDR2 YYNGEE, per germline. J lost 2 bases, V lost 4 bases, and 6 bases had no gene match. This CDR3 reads CASSPQTSGQETQYF. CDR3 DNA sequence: TGTGCCAGCAGCCCTCAGACTAGCGGACAAGAGACCCAGTACTTC.

Here the CDR3 reads CASKGLAGGGGELFF. CDR3 DNA sequence: TGTGCCAGCAAGGGCCTAGCGGGAGGGGGCGGGGAGCTGTTTTTT. The chain employs TRBV2 and TRBJ2-2; the match to TRBD2 covers 12 bases. The germline V gene encodes CDR1 SNHLY and CDR2 FYNNEI. The V segment lost 7 bases and the J segment 7 bases; nucleotides outside the gene matches: 7. The CDR3 is made up of 15 amino acids.

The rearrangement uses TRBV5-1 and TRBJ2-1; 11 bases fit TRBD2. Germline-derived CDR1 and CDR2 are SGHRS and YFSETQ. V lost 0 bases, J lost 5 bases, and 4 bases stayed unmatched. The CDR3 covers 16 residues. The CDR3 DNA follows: TGCGCCAGCAGCTTGGGTGTAGCGGGAGGGCACAATGAGCAGTTCTTC. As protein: CASSLGVAGGHNEQFF.

CDR3 sequence: CASSSQGAATNEKLFF. The CDR3 DNA is TGTGCCAGCAGTTCACAGGGTGCGGCAACTAATGAAAAACTGTTTTTT. The chain is built from TRBV28 and TRBJ1-4; TRBD1 is a possible D gene (6 bases). The CDR3 has 16 residues. Per the germline V gene, CDR1 is MDHEN and CDR2 is SYDVKM. V shed 4 bases and J shed 0 bases, with 12 bases lying between them.

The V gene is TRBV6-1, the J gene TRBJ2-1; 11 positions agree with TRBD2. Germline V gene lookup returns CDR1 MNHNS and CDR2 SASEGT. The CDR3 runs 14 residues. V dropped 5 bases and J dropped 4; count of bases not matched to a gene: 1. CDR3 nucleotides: TGTGCCAGCAGTCTAGCGGGAGGATACAATGAGCAGTTCTTC. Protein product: CASSLAGGYNEQFF.

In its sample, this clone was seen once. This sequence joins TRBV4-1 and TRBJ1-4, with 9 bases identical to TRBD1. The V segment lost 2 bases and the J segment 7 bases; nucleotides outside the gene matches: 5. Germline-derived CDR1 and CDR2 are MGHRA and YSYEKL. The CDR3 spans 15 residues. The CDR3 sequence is CASSQSGTGSEKLFF. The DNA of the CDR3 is TGCGCCAGCAGCCAATCGGGGACAGGGAGTGAAAAACTGTTTTTT.

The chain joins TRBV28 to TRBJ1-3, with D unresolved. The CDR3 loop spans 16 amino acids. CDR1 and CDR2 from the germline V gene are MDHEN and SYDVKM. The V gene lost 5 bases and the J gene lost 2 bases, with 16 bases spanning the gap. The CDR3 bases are TGTGCCAGCAGTCCTTTGAGAGGTGATACTGGAAACACCATATATTTT. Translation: CASSPLRGDTGNTIYF.

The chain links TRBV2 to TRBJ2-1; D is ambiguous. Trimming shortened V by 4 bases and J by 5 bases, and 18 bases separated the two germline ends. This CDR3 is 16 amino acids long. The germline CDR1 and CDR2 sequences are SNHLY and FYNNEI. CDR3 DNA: TGTGCCAGCAGTGTAACGGTGGAGCTTCGGAACAATGAGCAGTTCTTC. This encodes CASSVTVELRNNEQFF.

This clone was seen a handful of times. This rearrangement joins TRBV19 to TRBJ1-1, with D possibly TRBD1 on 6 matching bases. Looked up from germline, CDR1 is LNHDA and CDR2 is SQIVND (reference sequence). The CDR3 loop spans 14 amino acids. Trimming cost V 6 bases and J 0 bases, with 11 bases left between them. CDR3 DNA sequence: TGTGCCAGTAGCTTACAGGGTTTGAACACTGAAGCTTTCTTT. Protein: CASSLQGLNTEAFF.

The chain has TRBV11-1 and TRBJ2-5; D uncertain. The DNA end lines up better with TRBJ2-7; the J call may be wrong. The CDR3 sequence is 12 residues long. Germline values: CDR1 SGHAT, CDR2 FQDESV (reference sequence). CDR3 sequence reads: CASSRVNYEQYF. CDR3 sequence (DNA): TGTGCCAGCAGCCGAGTTAACTACGAGCAGTACTTC.

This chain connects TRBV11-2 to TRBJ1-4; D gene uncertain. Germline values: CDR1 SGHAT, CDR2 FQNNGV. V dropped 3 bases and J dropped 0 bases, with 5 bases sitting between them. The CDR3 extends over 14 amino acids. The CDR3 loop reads CASSFGTTNEKLFF. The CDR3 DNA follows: TGTGCCAGCAGCTTCGGGACAACTAATGAAAAACTGTTTTTT. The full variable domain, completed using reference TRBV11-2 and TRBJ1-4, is EAGVAQSPRYKIIEKRQSVAFWCNPISGHATLYWYQQILGQGPKLLIQFQNNGVVDDSQLPKDRFSAERLKGVDSTLKIQPAKLEDSAVYLCASSFGTTNEKLFFGSGTQLSVL.

The CDR3 reads CASQGYNEQFF. The CDR3 DNA reads TGTGCCAGCCAGGGCTACAATGAGCAGTTCTTC. V and J are TRBV6-1 and TRBJ2-1; TRBD1 might be the D (5 bases). The ends were cut back, 8 bases at V and 3 bases at J, with 5 bases in the middle. Germline CDR1 MNHNS, CDR2 SASEGT. The CDR3 spans 11 residues.

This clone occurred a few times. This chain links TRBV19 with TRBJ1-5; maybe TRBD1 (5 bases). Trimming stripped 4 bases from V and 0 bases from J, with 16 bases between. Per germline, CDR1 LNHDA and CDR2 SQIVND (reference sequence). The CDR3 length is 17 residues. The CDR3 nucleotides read TGTGCCAGTAGTAACGTCGCGGGGGGAAATAGCAATCAGCCCCAGCATTTT. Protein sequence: CASSNVAGGNSNQPQHF.

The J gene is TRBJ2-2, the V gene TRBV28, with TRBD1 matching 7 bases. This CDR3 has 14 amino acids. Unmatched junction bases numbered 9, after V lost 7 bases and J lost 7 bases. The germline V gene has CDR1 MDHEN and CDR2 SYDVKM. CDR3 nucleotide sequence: TGTGCCAGCACCCCTCAAACAGGGGACGGGGAGCTGTTTTTT. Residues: CASTPQTGDGELFF.

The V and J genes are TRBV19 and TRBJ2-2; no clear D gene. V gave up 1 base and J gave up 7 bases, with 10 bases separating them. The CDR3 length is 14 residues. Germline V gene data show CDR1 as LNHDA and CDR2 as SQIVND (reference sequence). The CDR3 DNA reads TGTGCCAGTAGTATAGCTGTTGTCGGCGGGGAGCTGTTTTTT. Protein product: CASSIAVVGGELFF.

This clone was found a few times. CDR3 protein: CASSSGQGHTEAFF. Here the CDR3 DNA reads TGTGCCAGCAGCTCCGGACAGGGGCATACTGAAGCTTTCTTT. The chain links TRBV7-3 to TRBJ1-1, with 9 bases aligning to TRBD1. Germline V gene data show CDR1 as SGHTA and CDR2 as FQGTGA. The CDR3 runs to 14 residues. The V and J ends lost 4 bases and 5 bases, in that order; junction bases with no gene match: 5. The full variable domain, with the rest looked up from reference TRBV7-3 and TRBJ1-1, is GAGVSQTPSNKVTEKGKYVELRCDPISGHTALYWYRQSLGQGPEFLIYFQGTGAADDSGLPNDRFFAVRPEGSVSTLKIQRTERGDSAVYLCASSSGQGHTEAFFGQGTRLTVV.

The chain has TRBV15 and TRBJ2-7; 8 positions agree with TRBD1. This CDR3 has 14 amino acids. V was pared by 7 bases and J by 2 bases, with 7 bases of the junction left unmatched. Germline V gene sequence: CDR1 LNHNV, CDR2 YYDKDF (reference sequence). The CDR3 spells CATKTGQDAYEQYF. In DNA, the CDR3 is TGTGCCACCAAGACGGGACAGGATGCCTACGAGCAGTACTTC.

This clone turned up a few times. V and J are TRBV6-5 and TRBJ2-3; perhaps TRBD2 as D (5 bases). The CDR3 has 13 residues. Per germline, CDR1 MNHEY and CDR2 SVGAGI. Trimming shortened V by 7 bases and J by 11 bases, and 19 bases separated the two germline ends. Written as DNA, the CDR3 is TGTGCCAGCACCAGCGGATTCCCATCTGGGCAGTATTTT. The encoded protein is CASTSGFPSGQYF.

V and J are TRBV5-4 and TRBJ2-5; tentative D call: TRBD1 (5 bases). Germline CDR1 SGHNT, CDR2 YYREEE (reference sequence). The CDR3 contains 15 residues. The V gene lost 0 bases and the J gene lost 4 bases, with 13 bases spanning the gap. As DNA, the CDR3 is TGTGCCAGCAGCTTGGGTCAGGGCTGGGGAGAGACCCAGTACTTC. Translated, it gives CASSLGQGWGETQYF.

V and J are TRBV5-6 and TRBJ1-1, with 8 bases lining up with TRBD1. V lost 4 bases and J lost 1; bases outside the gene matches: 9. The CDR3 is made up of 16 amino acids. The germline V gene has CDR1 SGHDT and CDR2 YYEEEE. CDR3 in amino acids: CASSLGQGFTNTEAFF. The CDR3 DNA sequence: TGTGCCAGCAGCCTAGGACAGGGTTTTACGAACACTGAAGCTTTCTTT.

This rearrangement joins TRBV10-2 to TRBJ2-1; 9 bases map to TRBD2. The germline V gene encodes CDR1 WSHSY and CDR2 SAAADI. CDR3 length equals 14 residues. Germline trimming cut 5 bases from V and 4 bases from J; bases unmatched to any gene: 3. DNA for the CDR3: TGCGCCAGCAGTTTAGCGGGAGCTTACAATGAGCAGTTCTTC. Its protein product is CASSLAGAYNEQFF.

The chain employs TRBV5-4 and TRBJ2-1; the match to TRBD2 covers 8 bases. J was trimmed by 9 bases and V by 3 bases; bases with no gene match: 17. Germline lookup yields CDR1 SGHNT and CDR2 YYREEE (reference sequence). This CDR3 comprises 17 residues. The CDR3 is CASSSSSGRRSVGEQFF. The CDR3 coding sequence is TGTGCCAGCAGCTCCTCTAGCGGGCGTCGGTCGGTCGGTGAGCAGTTCTTC.

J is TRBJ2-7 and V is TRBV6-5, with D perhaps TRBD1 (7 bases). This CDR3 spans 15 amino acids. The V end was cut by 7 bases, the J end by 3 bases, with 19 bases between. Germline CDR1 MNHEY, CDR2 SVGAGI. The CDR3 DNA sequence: TGTGCCAGCACCCGCGGGGCAGGGGGATACTACGAGCAGTACTTC. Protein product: CASTRGAGGYYEQYF.

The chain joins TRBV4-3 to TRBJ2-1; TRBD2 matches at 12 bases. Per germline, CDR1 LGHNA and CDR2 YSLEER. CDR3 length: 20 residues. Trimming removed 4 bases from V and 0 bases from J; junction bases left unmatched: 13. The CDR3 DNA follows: TGCGCCAGCAGCCCCTTCCTGACTAGCGGGAGCCCTAGCTCCTACAATGAGCAGTTCTTC. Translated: CASSPFLTSGSPSSYNEQFF.

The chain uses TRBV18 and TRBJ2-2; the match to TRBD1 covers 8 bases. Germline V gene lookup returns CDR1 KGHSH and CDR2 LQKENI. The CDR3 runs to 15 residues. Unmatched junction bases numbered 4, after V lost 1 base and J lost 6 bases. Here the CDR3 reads CASSPRETGAGELFF. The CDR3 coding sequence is TGTGCCAGCTCACCACGGGAGACAGGGGCCGGGGAGCTGTTTTTT.